Listed below are T cell receptor beta chains from one sample, sequenced in a study of T-cell reconstitution after alpha-beta-depleted transplantation in children. From the PCR reads, TCRdb called clonotypes with MiXCR, one entry per CDR3 protein. The sample includes hundreds of thousands of distinct CDR3 sequences, approximately 12% seen only once; the top ten take around 2.2%. Sample: PBMCs, mostly from graft donor cells, taken 360 days after TCRalphabeta/CD19-depleted stem cell transplant. The source is a male patient between 10 and 17 years old who had a stem cell transplant for acute myeloid leukemia, so the T cells may come from the graft donor. Both conserved end residues are part of each CDR3. The D gene is left open where the match is weak.

d_gene | len | j_gene | v_gene | CDR3aa
TRBD1 | 13 | TRBJ2-7 | TRBV29-1 | CSAQGDRGYEQYF
TRBD2 | 16 | TRBJ2-3 | TRBV7-2 | CASSPTTSARTDTQYF
NA | 16 | TRBJ2-1 | TRBV24-1 | CATRDLPPSEGDEQFF
TRBD1 | 14 | TRBJ1-2 | TRBV29-1 | CSVEKPGTVYGYTF
TRBD1 | 14 | TRBJ1-2 | TRBV12-3/TRBV12-4 | CASSFGTGGSGYTF
NA | 14 | TRBJ2-2 | TRBV6-5 | CASSYLLRTGELFF
TRBD2 | 19 | TRBJ2-3 | TRBV5-4 | CASSLTSGKLMATTDTQYF
NA | 12 | TRBJ2-3 | TRBV12-3/TRBV12-4 | CASSQDNHTQYF
NA | 14 | TRBJ2-5 | TRBV12-3/TRBV12-4 | CASSPRDLGGTQYF
TRBD2 | 16 | TRBJ2-2 | TRBV5-1 | CASSLAASGITGELFF
TRBD2 | 16 | TRBJ2-3 | TRBV7-2 | CASSLAPGGGTDTQYF
TRBD1 | 16 | TRBJ2-3 | TRBV28 | CASSPRGQGDTDTQYF
TRBD2 | 17 | TRBJ2-7 | TRBV20-1 | CSARGLGLAGGPYEQYF
TRBD1 | 14 | TRBJ1-5 | TRBV27 | CASSPQGAFQPQHF
NA | 11 | TRBJ2-4 | TRBV20-1 | CSARVGNIQYF
TRBD1 | 17 | TRBJ2-7 | TRBV5-1 | CASSSGTGIKAFYEQYF
TRBD2 | 18 | TRBJ2-2 | TRBV27 | CASSFRSTSARRTGELFF
TRBD1 | 17 | TRBJ2-7 | TRBV15 | CATSRDFSTGATYEQYF
NA | 13 | TRBJ1-1 | TRBV29-1 | CSVGRGARAEAFF
TRBD2 | 15 | TRBJ2-3 | TRBV5-1 | CASGIAGGTTDTQYF
TRBD2 | 15 | TRBJ2-3 | TRBV10-3 | CAIRTSGDATDTQYF
TRBD1 | 13 | TRBJ2-7 | TRBV24-1 | CATSQDRGDEQYF
NA | 11 | TRBJ1-5 | TRBV20-1 | CSAGLDQPQHF
TRBD2 | 17 | TRBJ2-2 | TRBV7-8 | CASPLAGGRGNTGELFF
TRBD1 | 15 | TRBJ2-1 | TRBV5-8 | CASSLPGQPTYEQFF
NA | 14 | TRBJ2-7 | TRBV29-1 | CSVQGAPRGYEQYF
NA | 18 | TRBJ2-1 | TRBV7-3 | CASSLVPTRIGWYNEQFF
NA | 14 | TRBJ2-7 | TRBV7-2 | CASSFWTEGYEQYF
TRBD2 | 17 | TRBJ2-7 | TRBV14 | CASSQELGLLRAGQQYF
TRBD1 | 13 | TRBJ1-1 | TRBV6-5 | CASSSGGRAEAFF
TRBD1 | 12 | TRBJ2-7 | TRBV29-1 | CSARDREYEQYF
TRBD1 | 14 | TRBJ2-7 | TRBV29-1 | CSVDGTGHPYEQYF
NA | 15 | TRBJ2-3 | TRBV4-3 | CASSQAAVSTDTQYF
NA | 15 | TRBJ1-6 | TRBV21-1 | CASSKDRGHNSPLHF
NA | 18 | TRBJ2-5 | TRBV21-1 | CASSKGFASGRTGETQYF
TRBD2 | 14 | TRBJ2-7 | TRBV27 | CASSLWAGVSEQYF
NA | 16 | TRBJ1-1 | TRBV20-1 | CSASDWGGAMNTEAFF
TRBD2 | 15 | TRBJ2-7 | TRBV28 | CASSFVTSDSYEQYF
NA | 14 | TRBJ2-4 | TRBV12-3/TRBV12-4 | CASTPGVSRNIQYF
NA | 13 | TRBJ2-7 | TRBV7-9 | CAISTTVLYEQYF
TRBD2 | 15 | TRBJ2-3 | TRBV3-1 | CASSQGGGGVNTQYF
NA | 16 | TRBJ2-3 | TRBV6-5 | CASSYRGRIGTDTQYF
TRBD2 | 17 | TRBJ2-2 | TRBV5-1 | CASSLEVLAGETGELFF
NA | 14 | TRBJ2-2 | TRBV7-9 | CASSLALIHGELFF
NA | 16 | TRBJ1-2 | TRBV29-1 | CRPGAYKGGADYGYTF
NA | 14 | TRBJ2-5 | TRBV28 | CASSSVSGTKTQYF
TRBD2 | 19 | TRBJ2-3 | TRBV3-1 | CASSQERLAGGSSTDTQYF
NA | 13 | TRBJ2-4 | TRBV2 | CASNWSGRDIQYF
NA | 13 | TRBJ1-4 | TRBV20-1 | CSGRARGKEKLFF